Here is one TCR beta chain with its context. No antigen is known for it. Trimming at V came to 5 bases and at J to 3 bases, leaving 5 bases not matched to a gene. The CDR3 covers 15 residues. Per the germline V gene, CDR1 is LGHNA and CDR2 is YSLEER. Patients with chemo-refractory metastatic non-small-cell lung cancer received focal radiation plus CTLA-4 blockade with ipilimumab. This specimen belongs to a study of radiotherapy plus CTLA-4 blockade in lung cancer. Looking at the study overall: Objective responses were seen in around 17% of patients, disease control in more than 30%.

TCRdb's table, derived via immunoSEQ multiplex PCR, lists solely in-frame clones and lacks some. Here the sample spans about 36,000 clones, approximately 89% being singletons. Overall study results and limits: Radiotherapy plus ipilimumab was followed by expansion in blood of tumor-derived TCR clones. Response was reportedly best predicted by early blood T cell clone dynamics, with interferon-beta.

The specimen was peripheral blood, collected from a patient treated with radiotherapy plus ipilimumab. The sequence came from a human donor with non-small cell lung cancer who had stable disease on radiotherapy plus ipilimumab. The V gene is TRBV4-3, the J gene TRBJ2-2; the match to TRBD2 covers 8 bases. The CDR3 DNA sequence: TGCGCCAGCAGCTCTACTAGCGGATACACCGGGGAGCTGTTTTTT. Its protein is CASSSTSGYTGELFF.